The T cell receptor (beta chain) under discussion was sequenced for a study of blood T cells in healthy people across ages. Together with a sample-barcoded 5' primer, a J-beta primer mix was included in a second PCR lasting about 7 to 12 cycles. TCRdb re-called the 5' RACE reads through MiXCR, storing one row per CDR3 protein. The sample records fewer than 1,000,000 distinct CDR3 sequences, under 55% being singletons. There were healthy Caucasian individuals from Russia, aged roughly 6 to 100, serving as donors. There were at least 5.5 micrograms of total RNA extracted from every sample. Germline V CDR1 and CDR2: PRHDT, FYEKMQ (reference sequence). J lost 8 bases, V lost 0 bases, and 1 base had no gene match. The CDR3 totals 16 residues. The sample holds a few counts of this clonotype. No antigen is known for it. General study points: Older individuals had lower TCR beta diversity per million T cells (the decline was roughly linear). From one million sequenced T cells, diversity estimates were lower bounds.

V is TRBV13 and J is TRBJ2-1; 16 bases align to TRBD2. The clonotype comes from a man aged 55 to 70 in good health. What was sequenced was blood. CDR3 sequence (DNA): TGTGCCAGCAGCTTAGGGGGACTAGCGGGGGGGTATGAGCAGTTCTTC. This translates into CASSLGGLAGGYEQFF.